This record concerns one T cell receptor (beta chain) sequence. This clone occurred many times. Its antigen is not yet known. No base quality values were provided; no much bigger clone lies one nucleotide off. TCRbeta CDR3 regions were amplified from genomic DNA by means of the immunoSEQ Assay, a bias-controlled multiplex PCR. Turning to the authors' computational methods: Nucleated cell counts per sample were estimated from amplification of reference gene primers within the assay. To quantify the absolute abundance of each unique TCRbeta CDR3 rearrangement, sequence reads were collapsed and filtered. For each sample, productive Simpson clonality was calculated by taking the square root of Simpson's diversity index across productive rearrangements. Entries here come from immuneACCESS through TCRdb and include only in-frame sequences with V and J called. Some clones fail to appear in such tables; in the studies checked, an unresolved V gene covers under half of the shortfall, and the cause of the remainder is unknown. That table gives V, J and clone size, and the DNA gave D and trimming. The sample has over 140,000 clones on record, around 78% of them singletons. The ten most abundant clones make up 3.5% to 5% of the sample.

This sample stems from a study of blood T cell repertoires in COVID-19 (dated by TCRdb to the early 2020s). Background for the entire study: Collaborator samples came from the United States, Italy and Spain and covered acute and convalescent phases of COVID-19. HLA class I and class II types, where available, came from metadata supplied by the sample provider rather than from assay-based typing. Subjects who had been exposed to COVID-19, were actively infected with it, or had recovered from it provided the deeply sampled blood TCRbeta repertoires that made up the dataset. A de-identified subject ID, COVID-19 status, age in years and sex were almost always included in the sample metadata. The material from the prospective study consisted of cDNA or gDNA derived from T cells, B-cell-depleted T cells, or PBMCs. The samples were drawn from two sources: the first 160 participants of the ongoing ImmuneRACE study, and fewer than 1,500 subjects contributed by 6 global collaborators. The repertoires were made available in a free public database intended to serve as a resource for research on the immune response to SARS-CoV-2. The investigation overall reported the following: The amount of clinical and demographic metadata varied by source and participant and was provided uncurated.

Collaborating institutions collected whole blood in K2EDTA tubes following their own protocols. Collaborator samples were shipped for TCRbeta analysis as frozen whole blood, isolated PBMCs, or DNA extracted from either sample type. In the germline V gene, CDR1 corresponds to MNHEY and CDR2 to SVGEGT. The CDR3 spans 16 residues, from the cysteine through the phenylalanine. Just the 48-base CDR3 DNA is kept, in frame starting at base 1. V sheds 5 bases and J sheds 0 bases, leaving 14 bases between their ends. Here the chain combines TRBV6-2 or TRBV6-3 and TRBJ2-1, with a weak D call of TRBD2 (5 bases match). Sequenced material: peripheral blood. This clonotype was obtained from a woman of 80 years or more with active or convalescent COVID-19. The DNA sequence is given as TGTGCCAGCAGTGACCCGGGAACAAGCTCCTACAATGAGCAGTTCTTC. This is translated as CASSDPGTSSYNEQFF.